The T cell receptor (beta chain) under discussion was sequenced for a study of blood T cell repertoires in COVID-19. Study-level background: Acute-phase and convalescent COVID-19 samples originated in the United States, Italy and Spain.

Original handling: Counts of nucleated cells, estimated from reference gene primer amplification, were obtained. The repertoire was sequenced with immunoSEQ multiplex PCR; TCRdb's copy has only in-frame clones and lacks some. D and trimming were read from the DNA, whereas the V and J calls and clone size are those reported in that table. In the table there are approximately 440,000 clones, 90% of which are singletons. Participant-reported clinical history was the basis for cohort assignment. Donors of Cohort 3 who recovered were those that had two negative PCRs, clearance, or symptom resolution. The specimen was PBMCs or T cells enriched from blood (not recorded which). The receptor comes from a man between 18 and 35 years old who had recovered from COVID-19.

The CDR3 sequence: CASSDGRGRLSGYTF. DNA of the CDR3: TGTGCCAGCAGTGACGGCAGGGGGCGATTGAGTGGCTACACCTTC. This chain uses TRBV6-4 with TRBJ1-2; TRBD1 agrees at 8 bases. The CDR3 covers 15 residues. V lost 2 bases, J lost 7 bases, and 9 bases stayed unmatched. The germline CDR1 and CDR2 sequences are MRHNA and SNTAGT.